This record concerns one TCR beta chain sequence. Profiling relied on immunoSEQ multiplex PCR, and the TCRdb table lists in-frame clones only, not all of them. The profile shows 2,500,000 or so clones, approximately 90% of them singletons. The data were taken from a study of shared clonotypes between healthy human individuals. The V and J ends lost 3 bases and 0 bases respectively, with 7 bases between them. CDR1 and CDR2 (germline): SGHRS, YFSETQ. This CDR3 is built from 14 residues. The specimen was naive CD4+ T cells from PBMCs. Subset of the sample: CD45RA+ positively selected. The sequence was collected from a man aged 18-30 years in good health. Some clones in this sample may be carry-over from other donors' samples. The chain links TRBV5-1 to TRBJ1-3, with D uncertain. The CDR3 DNA follows: TGCGCCAGCAGCTCCCCGGACTCTGGAAACACCATATATTTT. It specifies CASSSPDSGNTIYF.